Following are 13 T cell receptor beta chains from one sample sequenced in a study of metastatic and nonmetastatic thyroid tumors. Each patient came to thyroid surgery without any prior treatment (of any kind). TCRdb re-clonotyped the PCR reads through MiXCR. The sample has about 12,000 clones; 9.5% to 13% are singletons. Material: blood. The receptors shown here come from a female donor with papillary thyroid cancer or a benign thyroid nodule (not recorded which). Some clones in this sample may be carry-over from other donors' samples.

The sample holds many counts of this clone. This sequence joins TRBV27 and TRBJ2-2; D is possibly TRBD2 (7 bases). Germline-derived CDR1 and CDR2 are MNHEY and SMNVEV (reference sequence). Trimming stripped 3 bases from V and 4 bases from J, with 15 bases between. The CDR3 spans 16 residues. The CDR3 sequence is CASSFYGGPSTGELFF. In nucleotides, the CDR3 is TGTGCCAGCAGTTTCTACGGGGGGCCCTCCACCGGGGAGCTGTTTTTT.

Sample share makes this clone medium-sized. This sequence joins TRBV6-2 or TRBV6-3 and TRBJ2-2; D is ambiguous. The CDR3 is 12 residues long. Looked up from germline, CDR1 is MNHEY and CDR2 is SVGEGT. V lost 4 bases to trimming and J lost 1 base, with 1 base between them. CDR3 nucleotides: TGTGCCAGCAGTTTGAACACCGGGGAGCTGTTTTTT. Its translation: CASSLNTGELFF.

This clone appeared a few times. A clone one base away is much larger, so this may be a read error. Other DNA sequences from this sample encode an identical CDR3 as well. This chain connects TRBV28 to TRBJ1-1; D is unresolved. Germline V gene data show CDR1 as MDHEN and CDR2 as SYDVKM. V dropped 11 bases and J dropped 5 bases, with 18 bases sitting between them. The CDR3 runs to 13 residues. CDR3 coding DNA: TGTGCCGTTTTAAAGACGGTTAATACTGAAGCTTTCTTT. It codes for CAVLKTVNTEAFF. The full variable domain, rest sourced from reference TRBV28 and TRBJ1-1, is DVKVTQSSRYLVKRTGEKVFLECVQDMDHENMFWYRQDPGLGLRLIYFSYDVKMKEKGDIPEGYSVSREKKERFSLILESASTNQTSMYLCAVLKTVNTEAFFGQGTRLTVV.

In its sample, this clone was seen many times. The V gene is TRBV9, the J gene TRBJ2-7, with D possibly being TRBD1 (6 bases). Deletions cut 0 bases from V and 1 base from J, with 8 bases between. The CDR3 totals 14 residues. Germline V gives CDR1 SGDLS, CDR2 YYNGEE. The CDR3 nucleotides are TGTGCCAGCAGCGTAGACAGGGAATCCTACGAGCAGTACTTC. Its translation is CASSVDRESYEQYF.

This clone was seen many times. The rearrangement joins TRBV10-3 to TRBJ1-3, with TRBD1 matching 7 bases. The CDR3 loop spans 15 amino acids. J gave up 7 bases and V 2 bases, and 8 bases lay outside the gene matches. Germline V CDR1 and CDR2: ENHRY, SYGVKD. CDR3 sequence (DNA): TGTGCCATCAGTGAGCCGGCAGGGGGTCGTAACACCATATATTTT. As protein: CAISEPAGGRNTIYF.

This chain connects TRBV2 to TRBJ2-5, with a weak D call TRBD2 (5 bases). The V gene lost 4 bases and the J gene lost 5 bases, with 17 bases spanning the gap. Germline V lookup: CDR1 SNHLY, CDR2 FYNNEI. The CDR3 length is 15 residues. CDR3 loop: CASSGFIGTGETQYF. In nucleotides, the CDR3 is TGTGCCAGCAGTGGGTTTATAGGAACGGGGGAGACCCAGTACTTC.

This clone was recorded many times. The chain links TRBV12-3 or TRBV12-4 to TRBJ2-3; D might be TRBD2 (5 bases). V was shortened by 6 bases and J by 5 bases, with 6 bases between the two germline ends. There are 11 residues in the CDR3. CDR3 sequence: CASREVDTQYF. The CDR3 DNA follows: TGTGCCAGCAGGGAGGTAGATACGCAGTATTTT.

This clone occurred many times. V gene TRBV30 combines with J gene TRBJ2-3; TRBD2 matches 8 bases. Germline CDR1 is GTSNPN and CDR2 is SVGIG (reference sequence). The V segment lost 8 bases and the J segment 3 bases; nucleotides outside the gene matches: 7. The CDR3 is 13 amino acids. The chain's CDR3 is CARGGGNTDTQYF. DNA for the CDR3: TGTGCCCGGGGGGGCGGGAATACAGATACGCAGTATTTT.

The genes are TRBV5-1 and TRBJ2-5; D uncertain. The germline V gene encodes CDR1 SGHRS and CDR2 YFSETQ. The CDR3 has 13 residues. V was pared by 3 bases and J by 1 base, with 7 bases between. The CDR3 DNA reads TGCGCCAGCAGCTCCGGGTTCCAAGAGACCCAGTACTTC. Translation gives CASSSGFQETQYF.

The chain is built from TRBV4-2 and TRBJ2-3, with 15 bases identical to TRBD2. CDR1 LGHNA and CDR2 YNFKEQ come from the germline V gene. The CDR3 has 17 residues. V lost 5 bases and J lost 2; bases outside the gene matches: 5. The chain's CDR3 is CASSGTSGRTFTDTQYF. CDR3 DNA sequence: TGTGCCAGCAGCGGGACTAGCGGGAGGACCTTCACAGATACGCAGTATTTT.

This clone was counted many times. Here the CDR3 reads CASSSDRGGYNEQFF. CDR3 nucleotides: TGTGCCAGCAGCTCGGACAGGGGAGGTTACAATGAGCAGTTCTTC. The chain joins TRBV11-2 to TRBJ2-1; 9 bases map to TRBD1. Germline V gene sequence: CDR1 SGHAT, CDR2 FQNNGV. The CDR3 is 15 amino acids. V trimming: 4 bases; J trimming: 4 bases; junction bases outside the gene matches: 5.

Comments on this clone: A clone one base away is much larger, so this may be a read error. V is TRBV30 and J is TRBJ2-5; maybe TRBD1 (6 bases). This CDR3 spans 12 amino acids. Per germline, CDR1 GTSNPN and CDR2 SVGIG (reference sequence). The V and J ends lost 1 base and 9 bases respectively, with 12 bases between them. DNA for the CDR3: TGTGCCTGGAGTGCAGGGGCGGAGGCCCAGTACTTC. Residues: CAWSAGAEAQYF. Complete variable domain (other parts from reference TRBV30 and TRBJ2-5): SQTIHQWPATLVQPVGSPLSLECTVEGTSNPNLYWYRQAAGRGLQLLFYSVGIGQISSEVPQNLSASRPQDRQFILSSKKLLLSDSGFYLCAWSAGAEAQYFGPGTRLLVL.

Written as DNA, the CDR3 is TGTGCCAGCAGCAGTGAAGGTTGGCCTGGAATGAACACTGAAGCTTTCTTT. The encoded protein is CASSSEGWPGMNTEAFF. This chain connects TRBV2 to TRBJ1-1; D gene unclear. The CDR3 extends over 17 amino acids. V lost 6 bases to trimming and J lost 0 bases, with 20 bases between them. CDR1 is SNHLY and CDR2 is FYNNEI in the germline V gene. Combining the CDR3 with reference TRBV2 and TRBJ1-1 gives the whole variable domain EPEVTQTPSHQVTQMGQEVILRCVPISNHLYFYWYRQILGQKVEFLVSFYNNEISEKSEIFDDQFSVERPDGSNFTLKIRSTKLEDSAMYFCASSSEGWPGMNTEAFFGQGTRLTVV.